In its sample, the clone carrying this T cell receptor (beta chain) was seen many times. Amplified material comprised TCR beta CDR3 regions derived from RNA transcripts. The workflow started with a first-round RT-PCR run with HTBI primers and then moved on to a second-round multiplex PCR. TCRdb fed the multiplex PCR reads into MiXCR, producing one record per CDR3 protein. Of some 1.1 million distinct CDR3 sequences listed, about two fifths are singletons. These data are taken from a study of Graves' ophthalmopathy and Graves' hyperthyroidism. The V and J ends lost 0 bases and 9 bases respectively, with 16 bases between them. The CDR3 sequence is 14 residues long. Per germline, CDR1 SGHDT and CDR2 YYEEEE.

The sequencing sample was made of peripheral blood or thyroid tissue (not recorded which). The rearrangement joins TRBV5-6 to TRBJ2-7; unclear D gene. The receptor was isolated from an adult man with Graves' hyperthyroidism. For the CDR3, the DNA is TGTGCCAGCAGCTTGGAAGGGATAGGTGTCGGGCAGTACTTC. As protein: CASSLEGIGVGQYF. Together with reference TRBV5-6 and TRBJ2-7, the CDR3 gives the full variable domain: DAGVTQSPTHLIKTRGQQVTLRCSPKSGHDTVSWYQQALGQGPQFIFQYYEEEERQRGNFPDRFSGHQFPNYSSELNVNALLLGDSALYLCASSLEGIGVGQYFGPGTRLTVT.